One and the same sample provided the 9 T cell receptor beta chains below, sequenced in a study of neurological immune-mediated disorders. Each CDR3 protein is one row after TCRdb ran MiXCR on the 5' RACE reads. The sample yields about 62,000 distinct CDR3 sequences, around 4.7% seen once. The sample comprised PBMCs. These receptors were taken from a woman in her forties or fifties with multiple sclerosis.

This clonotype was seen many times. CDR3 sequence: CSGQTGGDTGELFF. The CDR3 nucleotides are TGCAGCGGGCAGACAGGGGGGGACACCGGGGAGCTGTTTTTT. The V and J genes are TRBV29-1 and TRBJ2-2; 9 bases line up with TRBD1. Trimming at V came to 7 bases and at J to 3 bases, leaving 6 bases not matched to a gene. Germline-derived CDR1 and CDR2 are SQVTM and ANQGSEA. The CDR3 consists of 14 residues.

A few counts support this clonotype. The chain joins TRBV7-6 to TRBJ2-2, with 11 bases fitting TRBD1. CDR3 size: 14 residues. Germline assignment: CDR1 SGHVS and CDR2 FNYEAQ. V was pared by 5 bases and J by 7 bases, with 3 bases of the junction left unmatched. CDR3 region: CASSMGTGGGELFF. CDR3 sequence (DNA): TGTGCCAGCAGCATGGGGACAGGGGGCGGGGAGCTGTTTTTT. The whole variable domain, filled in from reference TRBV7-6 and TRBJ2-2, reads GAGVSQSPRYKVTKRGQDVALRCDPISGHVSLYWYRQALGQGPEFLTYFNYEAQQDKSGLPNDRFSAERPEGSISTLTIQRTEQRDSAMYRCASSMGTGGGELFFGEGSRLTVL.

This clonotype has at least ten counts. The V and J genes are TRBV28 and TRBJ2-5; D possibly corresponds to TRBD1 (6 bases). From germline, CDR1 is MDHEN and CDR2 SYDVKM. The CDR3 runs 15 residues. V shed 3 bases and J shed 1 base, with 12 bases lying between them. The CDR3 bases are TGTGCCAGCAGTTTTATCCGGGACACCCAAGAGACCCAGTACTTC. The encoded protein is CASSFIRDTQETQYF.

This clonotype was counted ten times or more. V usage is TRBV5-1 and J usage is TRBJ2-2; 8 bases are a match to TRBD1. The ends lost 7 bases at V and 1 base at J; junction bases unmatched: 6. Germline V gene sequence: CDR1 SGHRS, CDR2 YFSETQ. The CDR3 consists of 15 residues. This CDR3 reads CASDYGQGNTGELFF. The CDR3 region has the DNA TGCGCCAGCGACTATGGACAGGGGAACACCGGGGAGCTGTTTTTT.

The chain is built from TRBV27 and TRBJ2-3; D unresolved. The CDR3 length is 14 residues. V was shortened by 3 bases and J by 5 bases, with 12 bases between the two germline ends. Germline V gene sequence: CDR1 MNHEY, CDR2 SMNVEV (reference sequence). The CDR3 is CASSFAGGKDTQYF. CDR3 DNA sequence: TGTGCCAGCAGTTTCGCCGGTGGAAAAGATACGCAGTATTTT.

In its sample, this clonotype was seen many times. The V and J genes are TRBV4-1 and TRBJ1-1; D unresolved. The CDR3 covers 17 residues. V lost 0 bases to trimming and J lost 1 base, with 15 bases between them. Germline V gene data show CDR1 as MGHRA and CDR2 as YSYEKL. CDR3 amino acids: CASSQDPFAWGNTEAFF. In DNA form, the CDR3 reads TGCGCCAGCAGCCAAGATCCGTTCGCGTGGGGGAACACTGAAGCTTTCTTT.

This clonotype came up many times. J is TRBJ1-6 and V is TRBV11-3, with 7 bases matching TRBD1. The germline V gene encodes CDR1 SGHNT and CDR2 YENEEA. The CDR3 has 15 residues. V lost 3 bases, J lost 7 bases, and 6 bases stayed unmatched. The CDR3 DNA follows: TGTGCCAGCAGCTTCCATAGGGGGCTCAATTCACCCCTCCACTTT. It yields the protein CASSFHRGLNSPLHF. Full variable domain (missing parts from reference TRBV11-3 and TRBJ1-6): EAGVVQSPRYKIIEKKQPVAFWCNPISGHNTLYWYLQNLGQGPELLIRYENEEAVDDSQLPKDRFSAERLKGVDSTLKIQPAELGDSAVYLCASSFHRGLNSPLHFGNGTRLTVT.

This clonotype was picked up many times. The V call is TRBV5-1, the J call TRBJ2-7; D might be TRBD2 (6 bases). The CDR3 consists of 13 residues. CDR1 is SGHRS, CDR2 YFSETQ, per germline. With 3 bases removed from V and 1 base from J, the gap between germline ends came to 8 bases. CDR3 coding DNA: TGCGCCAGCAGCTGGGGGGTGTCCTACGAGCAGTACTTC. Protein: CASSWGVSYEQYF.

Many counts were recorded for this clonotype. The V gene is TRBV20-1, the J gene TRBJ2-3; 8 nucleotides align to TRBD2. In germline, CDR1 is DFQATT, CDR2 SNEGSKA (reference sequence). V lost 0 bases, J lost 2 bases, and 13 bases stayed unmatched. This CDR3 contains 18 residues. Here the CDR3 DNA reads TGCAGTGCTAGAGATTTGGCTAGCGGGTTCGAAGACACAGATACGCAGTATTTT. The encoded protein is CSARDLASGFEDTDTQYF.